Listed below are T cell receptor beta chains from one sample, sequenced in a study of response to subunit inactivated influenza vaccine. TCRdb recomputed calls from the RT-PCR reads with MiXCR, one row per CDR3 protein. The sample has some 800,000 distinct CDR3 sequences, 21% seen once. Source: PBMCs from blood, taken around 5 days after vaccination. Receptors were obtained from a man aged 50 to 59 who received an inactivated influenza vaccine. CDR3s include the opening cysteine and the closing phenylalanine or tryptophan. Each record gives: clone size, CDR3 length, D gene, J gene, V gene, CDR3 protein, CDR3 DNA. D genes are given only for firm matches. Some rows mark clone size as missing; the rest say once, few, many or name a class of expanded clone.

clone size: few
CDR3 length: 15
D gene: NA
J gene: TRBJ2-7
V gene: TRBV18
CDR3 protein: CASSQVSGGLAEQYF
CDR3 DNA: TGTGCCAGCTCACAAGTATCCGGGGGACTGGCCGAGCAGTACTTC

clone size: NA
CDR3 length: 17
D gene: NA
J gene: TRBJ2-3
V gene: TRBV20-1
CDR3 protein: CSASSLNEKRITDTQYF
CDR3 DNA: TGCAGTGCTAGTTCCCTGAACGAAAAGCGAATCACAGATACGCAGTATTTT

clone size: NA
CDR3 length: 11
D gene: NA
J gene: TRBJ2-5
V gene: TRBV5-6
CDR3 protein: CASSIRGSQYF
CDR3 DNA: TGTGCCAGCAGCATACGAGGGTCCCAGTACTTC

clone size: once
CDR3 length: 14
D gene: NA
J gene: TRBJ2-1
V gene: TRBV5-1
CDR3 protein: CASSLGRELNEQFF
CDR3 DNA: TGCGCCAGCAGCTTGGGGAGGGAGCTCAATGAGCAGTTCTTC

clone size: many
CDR3 length: 14
D gene: NA
J gene: TRBJ2-3
V gene: TRBV20-1
CDR3 protein: CSASRSFTTDTQYF
CDR3 DNA: TGCAGTGCCTCTAGATCCTTCACCACAGATACGCAGTATTTT

clone size: few
CDR3 length: 16
D gene: NA
J gene: TRBJ2-2
V gene: TRBV3-1
CDR3 protein: CASSQWGDPRTGELFF
CDR3 DNA: TGTGCCAGCAGCCAGTGGGGGGACCCGAGAACCGGGGAGCTGTTTTTT

clone size: NA
CDR3 length: 15
D gene: TRBD1
J gene: TRBJ2-1
V gene: TRBV27
CDR3 protein: CASIQAGQGYNEQFF
CDR3 DNA: TGTGCCAGCATCCAGGCCGGACAGGGCTACAATGAGCAGTTCTTC

clone size: NA
CDR3 length: 15
D gene: NA
J gene: TRBJ2-5
V gene: TRBV24-1
CDR3 protein: CATSDPGPQQETQYF
CDR3 DNA: TGTGCCACCAGTGACCCGGGCCCTCAACAAGAGACCCAGTACTTC

clone size: few
CDR3 length: 14
D gene: NA
J gene: TRBJ2-5
V gene: TRBV12-3/TRBV12-4
CDR3 protein: CASSSVGFQETQYF
CDR3 DNA: TGTGCCAGCAGCTCCGTTGGTTTCCAAGAGACCCAGTACTTC

clone size: many
CDR3 length: 16
D gene: TRBD2
J gene: TRBJ2-1
V gene: TRBV5-6
CDR3 protein: CASSSPGIAGNNEQFF
CDR3 DNA: TGTGCCAGCAGCTCCCCCGGAATAGCGGGAAACAATGAGCAGTTCTTC

clone size: NA
CDR3 length: 14
D gene: TRBD1
J gene: TRBJ1-1
V gene: TRBV7-6
CDR3 protein: CASSQSPGGTEAFF
CDR3 DNA: TGTGCCAGCAGCCAGAGTCCAGGGGGCACTGAAGCTTTCTTT

clone size: few
CDR3 length: 14
D gene: NA
J gene: TRBJ1-1
V gene: TRBV20-1
CDR3 protein: CSARDPQMNTEAFF
CDR3 DNA: TGCAGTGCTAGAGATCCTCAGATGAACACTGAAGCTTTCTTT

clone size: NA
CDR3 length: 15
D gene: TRBD1
J gene: TRBJ1-4
V gene: TRBV27
CDR3 protein: CASSQGQGGREKLFF
CDR3 DNA: TGTGCCAGCAGTCAAGGACAGGGAGGCCGAGAAAAACTGTTTTTT

clone size: few
CDR3 length: 16
D gene: NA
J gene: TRBJ2-7
V gene: TRBV27
CDR3 protein: CASSLSETGVPYEQYF
CDR3 DNA: TGTGCCAGCAGTTTATCAGAGACAGGAGTACCCTACGAGCAGTACTTC

clone size: NA
CDR3 length: 15
D gene: NA
J gene: TRBJ2-5
V gene: TRBV20-1
CDR3 protein: CSARDPRGSGETQYF
CDR3 DNA: TGCAGTGCTAGAGACCCCAGGGGTTCGGGGGAGACCCAGTACTTC

clone size: few
CDR3 length: 17
D gene: NA
J gene: TRBJ2-4
V gene: TRBV7-8
CDR3 protein: CASSLRDGGLAKNIQYF
CDR3 DNA: TGTGCCAGCAGCTTGAGGGACGGGGGTCTGGCCAAAAACATTCAGTACTTC

clone size: few
CDR3 length: 15
D gene: TRBD1
J gene: TRBJ1-1
V gene: TRBV7-2
CDR3 protein: CASRPPTGMNTEAFF
CDR3 DNA: TGTGCCAGCAGACCGCCGACAGGGATGAACACTGAAGCTTTCTTT

clone size: NA
CDR3 length: 15
D gene: TRBD2
J gene: TRBJ2-3
V gene: TRBV10-2
CDR3 protein: CASSERTSSSDTQYF
CDR3 DNA: TGCGCCAGCAGTGAGCGGACTAGCAGTTCCGATACGCAGTATTTT

clone size: few
CDR3 length: 16
D gene: NA
J gene: TRBJ2-2
V gene: TRBV9
CDR3 protein: CASSVGGRVNTGELFF
CDR3 DNA: TGTGCCAGCAGCGTGGGGGGGCGGGTGAACACCGGGGAGCTGTTTTTT

clone size: few
CDR3 length: 16
D gene: NA
J gene: TRBJ1-3
V gene: TRBV5-1
CDR3 protein: CASSHQGGSAGNTIYF
CDR3 DNA: TGCGCCAGCAGCCACCAGGGAGGGAGTGCTGGAAACACCATATATTTT

clone size: NA
CDR3 length: 15
D gene: NA
J gene: TRBJ2-3
V gene: TRBV4-1
CDR3 protein: CASSHLYGRPDTQYF
CDR3 DNA: TGCGCCAGCAGCCACCTATACGGTAGACCAGATACGCAGTATTTT

clone size: NA
CDR3 length: 15
D gene: TRBD1
J gene: TRBJ1-2
V gene: TRBV5-5
CDR3 protein: CASSDLLRDRVGYTF
CDR3 DNA: TGTGCCAGCAGCGATCTACTCCGGGACAGGGTCGGCTACACCTTC

clone size: many
CDR3 length: 15
D gene: NA
J gene: TRBJ1-5
V gene: TRBV5-1
CDR3 protein: CASSLGGSSNQPQHF
CDR3 DNA: TGTGCCAGCAGTTTAGGCGGCTCAAGCAATCAGCCCCAGCATTTT

clone size: NA
CDR3 length: 12
D gene: NA
J gene: TRBJ1-5
V gene: TRBV10-3
CDR3 protein: CAISDDGQPQHF
CDR3 DNA: TGTGCCATCAGTGACGACGGGCAGCCCCAGCATTTT

clone size: NA
CDR3 length: 15
D gene: TRBD1
J gene: TRBJ2-1
V gene: TRBV6-2/TRBV6-3
CDR3 protein: CASRFTGGVYNEQFF
CDR3 DNA: TGTGCCAGCAGATTCACAGGGGGTGTCTACAATGAGCAGTTCTTC

clone size: NA
CDR3 length: 15
D gene: TRBD2
J gene: TRBJ2-1
V gene: TRBV7-2
CDR3 protein: CASVGSSGSYNEQFF
CDR3 DNA: TGTGCCAGCGTCGGGTCTAGCGGGTCCTACAATGAGCAGTTCTTC

clone size: NA
CDR3 length: 14
D gene: NA
J gene: TRBJ2-3
V gene: TRBV6-5
CDR3 protein: CASSYPGSTDTQYF
CDR3 DNA: TGTGCCAGCAGTTATCCAGGAAGCACAGATACGCAGTATTTT

clone size: few
CDR3 length: 13
D gene: NA
J gene: TRBJ1-1
V gene: TRBV20-1
CDR3 protein: CSACPGGATEAFF
CDR3 DNA: TGCAGTGCTTGTCCCGGAGGGGCCACTGAAGCTTTCTTT

clone size: NA
CDR3 length: 13
D gene: TRBD2
J gene: TRBJ2-7
V gene: TRBV6-2/TRBV6-3
CDR3 protein: CASSQASGREQYF
CDR3 DNA: TGTGCCAGCAGCCAGGCTTCCGGGAGGGAGCAGTACTTC

clone size: NA
CDR3 length: 13
D gene: NA
J gene: TRBJ2-7
V gene: TRBV5-1
CDR3 protein: CASSPTTVYEQYF
CDR3 DNA: TGCGCCAGCAGCCCCACGACAGTCTACGAGCAGTACTTC

clone size: NA
CDR3 length: 16
D gene: TRBD2
J gene: TRBJ2-3
V gene: TRBV11-1
CDR3 protein: CASRGGGAVGTDTQYF
CDR3 DNA: TGTGCCAGCCGCGGCGGGGGGGCTGTTGGAACAGATACGCAGTATTTT

clone size: NA
CDR3 length: 14
D gene: NA
J gene: TRBJ2-3
V gene: TRBV5-1
CDR3 protein: CASSSGTQADTQYF
CDR3 DNA: TGCGCCAGCAGCTCTGGGACTCAGGCAGATACGCAGTATTTT

clone size: NA
CDR3 length: 16
D gene: NA
J gene: TRBJ2-7
V gene: TRBV18
CDR3 protein: CASSPPGPTVFSEQYF
CDR3 DNA: TGTGCCAGCTCACCACCGGGACCCACCGTCTTCTCCGAGCAGTACTTC

clone size: few
CDR3 length: 15
D gene: TRBD1
J gene: TRBJ1-4
V gene: TRBV20-1
CDR3 protein: CSARGQLGRNEKLFF
CDR3 DNA: TGCAGTGCCAGGGGACAGTTAGGGCGTAATGAAAAACTGTTTTTT

clone size: few
CDR3 length: 15
D gene: NA
J gene: TRBJ1-6
V gene: TRBV20-1
CDR3 protein: CSARPPGDGNSPLHF
CDR3 DNA: TGCAGTGCTAGACCCCCGGGGGACGGAAATTCACCCCTCCACTTT

clone size: NA
CDR3 length: 13
D gene: NA
J gene: TRBJ2-7
V gene: TRBV18
CDR3 protein: CASSPGGVGEQYF
CDR3 DNA: TGTGCCAGCTCACCAGGCGGCGTGGGCGAGCAGTACTTC

clone size: NA
CDR3 length: 14
D gene: TRBD1
J gene: TRBJ2-5
V gene: TRBV10-3
CDR3 protein: CAINTGTEQETQYF
CDR3 DNA: TGTGCCATCAATACCGGGACAGAGCAAGAGACCCAGTACTTC

clone size: few
CDR3 length: 16
D gene: NA
J gene: TRBJ1-6
V gene: TRBV12-3/TRBV12-4
CDR3 protein: CASSLWGARSNSPLHF
CDR3 DNA: TGTGCCAGCAGTTTGTGGGGGGCGCGTAGTAATTCACCCCTCCACTTT